This passage covers 11 T cell receptor beta chains from one sample sequenced in a study of T cells in Graves' hyperthyroidism and ophthalmopathy. Authors of the study amplified TCR beta CDR3 regions from RNA transcripts. A set of HTBI primers served as the primers for a first-round RT-PCR of the TCR CDR3. TCRdb independently ran MiXCR on the multiplex PCR reads; one entry per CDR3 protein. The repertoire holds about 560,000 distinct CDR3 sequences, with 16% as singletons. The sequencing input was blood. These receptor sequences come from a woman aged 18-35 years with Graves' hyperthyroidism.

This clonotype appeared a few times. V gene TRBV20-1 combines with J gene TRBJ1-5; no firm D call. The ends were cut back, 1 base at V and 0 bases at J, with 19 bases in the middle. The CDR3 spans 18 residues. Germline V lookup: CDR1 DFQATT, CDR2 SNEGSKA (reference sequence). CDR3 in DNA: TGCAGTGCTAGAGGAGGATTTCGCTCCTTTACTAGCAATCAGCCCCAGCATTTT. This translates into CSARGGFRSFTSNQPQHF.

This clonotype has more than one count but fewer than ten. The chain employs TRBV12-3 or TRBV12-4 and TRBJ2-2; D is perhaps TRBD2 (7 bases). V was pared by 6 bases and J by 5 bases, with 13 bases between. The CDR3 is 14 amino acids. CDR3 region: CASRGGGGTGELFF. Here the CDR3 DNA reads TGTGCCAGCAGAGGGGGGGGCGGTACCGGGGAGCTGTTTTTT.

This chain joins TRBV7-8 and TRBJ2-1, with D possibly TRBD2 on 6 matching bases. V lost 2 bases, J lost 3 bases, and 14 bases lay in between. Germline V gene lookup returns CDR1 SGHVS and CDR2 FQNEAQ. The CDR3 runs to 16 residues. CDR3 bases: TGTGCCAGCAGCTTATACGCGGGGCCCGGCTACAATGAGCAGTTCTTC. Translated: CASSLYAGPGYNEQFF.

In this sample, this clonotype turned up many times. The chain carries TRBV7-6 and TRBJ2-3; D is unresolved. The CDR3 length is 13 residues. V lost 3 bases and J lost 1, with 5 bases in between. The germline V gene encodes CDR1 SGHVS and CDR2 FNYEAQ. The CDR3 is CASSFDGTDTQYF. CDR3 sequence (DNA): TGTGCCAGCAGCTTTGACGGCACAGATACGCAGTATTTT.

This chain joins TRBV19 and TRBJ1-5, with 8 bases lining up with TRBD1. The J segment lost 0 bases and the V segment lost 6 bases, leaving 4 bases of the junction unmatched. Germline-derived CDR1 and CDR2 are LNHDA and SQIVND (reference sequence). The CDR3 has 15 amino acids. CDR3 residues: CASRTTGDSNQPQHF. The CDR3 DNA reads TGTGCCAGTAGAACGACAGGGGATAGCAATCAGCCCCAGCATTTT.

The gene calls are TRBV7-2 and TRBJ1-4, with TRBD1 matching 7 bases. The CDR3 totals 15 residues. The germline V gene encodes CDR1 SGHTA and CDR2 FQGNSA. The junction had 4 bases not matched to a gene; V was cut back by 0 bases and J by 6 bases. The CDR3 region is CASSLALGTDEKLFF. The CDR3 DNA follows: TGTGCCAGCAGCTTAGCGCTCGGGACAGATGAAAAACTGTTTTTT.

This chain links TRBV30 with TRBJ2-3, with 7 bases lining up with TRBD2. This CDR3 is built from 13 residues. J lost 8 bases, V lost 7 bases, and 12 bases had no gene match. Per the germline V gene, CDR1 is GTSNPN and CDR2 is SVGIG (reference sequence). The DNA of the CDR3 is TGTGCCTCGGTTCTGGGCCCGGGGGGTACGCAGTATTTT. Amino acids: CASVLGPGGTQYF.

About this clonotype: A much larger clonotype is one base distant, so this may be a read error. CDR3 sequence reads: CATSRHGSGYTF. In nucleotides, the CDR3 is TGTGCCACCAGCAGACATGGTTCCGGCTACACCTTC. The chain employs TRBV24-1 and TRBJ1-2; D gene uncertain. The CDR3 has 12 residues. Germline V gene lookup returns CDR1 KGHDR and CDR2 SFDVKD. Trimming removed 7 bases from V and 8 bases from J, with 13 bases in between.

In this sample, this clonotype turned up a few times. The chain combines TRBV4-1 with TRBJ1-5; D is undetermined. The CDR3 is 14 amino acids. Germline V CDR1 and CDR2: MGHRA, YSYEKL. Trimming pared 0 bases from V and 6 bases from J, leaving 9 bases between. In DNA, the CDR3 is TGCGCCAGCAGCCAAGAGAAAGCGTTTCAGCCCCAGCATTTT. This encodes CASSQEKAFQPQHF.

The table lists this clonotype with a few counts. The gene calls are TRBV5-1 and TRBJ2-2, with TRBD1 identical over 7 bases. With 5 bases clipped from V and 5 bases from J, the junction kept 12 bases outside the gene matches. The CDR3 spans 16 residues. Germline values: CDR1 SGHRS, CDR2 YFSETQ. CDR3 in DNA: TGCGCCAGCAGTCAGTCCGACAGGGCGGTAACCGGGGAGCTGTTTTTT. This codes for CASSQSDRAVTGELFF.

This clonotype was seen many times. DNA of the CDR3: TGTGCCAGCAGTCCTCTACAGGGAATCGAGACCCAGTACTTC. Its protein product is CASSPLQGIETQYF. J is TRBJ2-5 and V is TRBV12-3 or TRBV12-4; D might be TRBD1 (6 bases). Trimming took 5 bases from V and 5 from J, leaving 15 bases between them. CDR3 size: 14 residues.